This is a list of T cell receptor beta chains from one sample in a study of blood T cell repertoires in COVID-19. The data were produced by immunoSEQ multiplex PCR, yet TCRdb's version contains in-frame clones alone and is incomplete. The sample records 150,000 to 200,000 clones, about 88% being singletons. The specimen sequenced was PBMCs or T cells enriched from blood (not recorded which). Every receptor here comes from a woman in her thirties or forties with acute COVID-19. Each CDR3 is given with its conserved first and last residue.

v_gene,CDR3aa
TRBV27,CASSFRLAGNTGELFF
TRBV6-6,CASSSGQGAYGAEAFF
TRBV4-2,CASSLGTGGGSPLHF
TRBV5-1,CASSLSPGNTGELFF
TRBV5-6,CASSFGQPSGNTIYF
TRBV4-2,CASSQPKAAGGGTGELFF
TRBV4-3,CASSLEAGPVTDTQYF
TRBV2,CASSEGQGNTGELFF
TRBV28,CASTLRTGVNYGYTF
TRBV18,CASSPPGLSYEQYF
TRBV7-6,CASSLAPGHQQGYYSYNEQFF
TRBV18,CASTTSGGGYEQYF
TRBV7-9,CASSRGQDLSYEQYF
TRBV4-1,CASSPAGTGAGLADTQYF
TRBV7-9,CASSLERGTYEQYF
TRBV7-3,CASSHMGASGSQYEQYF
TRBV5-1,CASSSGGTPTGEKLFF
TRBV5-1,CASSLAGDHGYTF
TRBV28,CATPRGQGRERNYGYTF
TRBV30,CAWSVPGQGEVNIQYF
TRBV9,CASSQWNTEAFF
TRBV4-1,CASSQIGQMDQYF
TRBV5-1,CASSFAQGAAGNTIYF